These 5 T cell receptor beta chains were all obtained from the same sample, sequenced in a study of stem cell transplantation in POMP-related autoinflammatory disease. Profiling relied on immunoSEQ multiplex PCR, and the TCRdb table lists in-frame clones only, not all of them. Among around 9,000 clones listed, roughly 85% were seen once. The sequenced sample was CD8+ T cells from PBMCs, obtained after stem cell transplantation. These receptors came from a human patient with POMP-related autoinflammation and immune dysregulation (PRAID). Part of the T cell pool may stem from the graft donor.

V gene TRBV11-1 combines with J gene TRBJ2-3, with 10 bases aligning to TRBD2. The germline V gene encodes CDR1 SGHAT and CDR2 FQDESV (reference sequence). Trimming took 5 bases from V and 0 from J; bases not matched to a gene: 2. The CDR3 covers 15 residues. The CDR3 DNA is TGTGCCAGCAGCAGAGCGGGGGGGAGCACAGATACGCAGTATTTT. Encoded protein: CASSRAGGSTDTQYF.

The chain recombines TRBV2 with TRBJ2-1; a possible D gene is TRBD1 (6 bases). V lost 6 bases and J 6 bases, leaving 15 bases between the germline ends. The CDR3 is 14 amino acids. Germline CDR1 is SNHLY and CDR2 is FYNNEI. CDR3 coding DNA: TGTGCCAGCAGAGCTACGGGACAAGGCAATGAGCAGTTCTTC. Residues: CASRATGQGNEQFF.

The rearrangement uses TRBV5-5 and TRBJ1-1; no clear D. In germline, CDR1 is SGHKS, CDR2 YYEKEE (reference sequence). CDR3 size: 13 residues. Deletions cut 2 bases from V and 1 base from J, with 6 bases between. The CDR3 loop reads CASSFPGNTEAFF. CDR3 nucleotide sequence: TGTGCCAGCAGCTTTCCGGGGAACACTGAAGCTTTCTTT.

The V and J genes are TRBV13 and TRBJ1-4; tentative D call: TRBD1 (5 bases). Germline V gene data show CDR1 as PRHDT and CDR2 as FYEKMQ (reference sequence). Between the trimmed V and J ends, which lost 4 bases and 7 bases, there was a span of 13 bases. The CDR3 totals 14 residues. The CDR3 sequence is CASSSRDRAEKLFF. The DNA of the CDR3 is TGTGCCAGCAGCTCCCGGGACCGGGCTGAAAAACTGTTTTTT. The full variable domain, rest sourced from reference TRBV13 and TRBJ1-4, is AAGVIQSPRHLIKEKRETATLKCYPIPRHDTVYWYQQGPGQDPQFLISFYEKMQSDKGSIPDRFSAQQFSDYHSELNMSSLELGDSALYFCASSSRDRAEKLFFGSGTQLSVL.

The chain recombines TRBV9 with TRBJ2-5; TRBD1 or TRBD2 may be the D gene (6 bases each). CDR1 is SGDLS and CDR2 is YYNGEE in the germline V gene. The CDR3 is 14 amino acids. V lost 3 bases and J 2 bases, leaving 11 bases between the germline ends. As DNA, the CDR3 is TGTGCCAGCAGCGGGGGGGCGGAGCAAGAGACCCAGTACTTC. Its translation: CASSGGAEQETQYF.